Listed here are 21 T cell receptor beta chains from one sample, sequenced in a study of response to subunit inactivated influenza vaccine. TCRdb re-called the RT-PCR reads through MiXCR, storing one row per CDR3 protein. The sample shows fewer than 800,000 distinct CDR3 sequences, about a sixth of them seen only once. Sample: PBMCs from blood, taken about 13 days after vaccination. The receptors come from a man aged 45-65 years who received an inactivated influenza vaccine.

In this sample, this clonotype turned up a few times. The J gene is TRBJ2-3, the V gene TRBV6-2 or TRBV6-3; TRBD2 matches 9 bases. Looked up from germline, CDR1 is MNHEY and CDR2 is SVGEGT. The V and J ends lost 6 bases and 0 bases, in that order; junction bases with no gene match: 7. This CDR3 contains 16 residues. CDR3 DNA: TGTGCCAGCAGAGCTCACAGCGGGAGGAGCACAGATACGCAGTATTTT. This gives the protein CASRAHSGRSTDTQYF.

This clonotype was observed a handful of times. This rearrangement joins TRBV20-1 to TRBJ2-7, with D tentatively TRBD1 (5 bases). With 2 bases removed from V and 11 bases from J, the gap between germline ends came to 13 bases. This CDR3 is built from 11 residues. Germline V lookup: CDR1 DFQATT, CDR2 SNEGSKA (reference sequence). CDR3 DNA: TGCAGTGCTAGATCTCTGACAGAGGAGTACTTC. It translates to CSARSLTEEYF.

The V call is TRBV5-1, the J call TRBJ2-1; maybe TRBD1 (6 bases). This CDR3 is 16 amino acids long. Trimming left V 4 bases short and J 4 bases short, with 18 bases between. Germline values: CDR1 SGHRS, CDR2 YFSETQ. CDR3 coding DNA: TGCGCCAGCAGCCCGCTCCCCAATACAGGGTACAATGAGCAGTTCTTC. Amino acid sequence: CASSPLPNTGYNEQFF.

This sequence joins TRBV5-6 and TRBJ2-4, with 7 nucleotides matching TRBD1. Looked up from germline, CDR1 is SGHDT and CDR2 is YYEEEE. Germline trimming cut 9 bases from V and 10 bases from J; bases unmatched to any gene: 13. This CDR3 is 13 amino acids long. CDR3 sequence: CAMSPGLTGIQYF. The CDR3, as DNA: TGTGCCATGAGCCCCGGGCTGACAGGGATTCAGTACTTC.

The table lists this clonotype with many counts. The chain uses TRBV24-1 and TRBJ2-1; D unresolved. CDR1 and CDR2 from the germline V gene are KGHDR and SFDVKD. CDR3 length: 11 residues. Trimming pared 2 bases from V and 5 bases from J, leaving 0 bases between. The CDR3 bases are TGTGCCACCAGTGATTACAATGAGCAGTTCTTC. Translation gives CATSDYNEQFF.

This clonotype was found a few times. The rearrangement links TRBV30 to TRBJ2-3; 11 bases match TRBD1. Germline CDR1 reads GTSNPN; CDR2 reads SVGIG (reference sequence). The trim removed 8 bases at V and 3 bases at J, leaving 7 bases unmatched. This CDR3 has 14 residues. The CDR3: CAQRTGGATDTQYF. CDR3 in DNA: TGTGCCCAGAGGACAGGGGGCGCGACAGATACGCAGTATTTT.

The rearrangement joins TRBV6-2 or TRBV6-3 to TRBJ1-2; D may be TRBD1 (5 bases). Germline CDR1 is MNHEY and CDR2 is SVGEGT. With 6 bases removed from V and 1 base from J, the gap between germline ends came to 15 bases. The CDR3 runs 15 residues. The CDR3 nucleotides read TGTGCCAGCAGCCCGGGACCGGGATTTAACTATGGCTACACCTTC. Translated: CASSPGPGFNYGYTF.

This clonotype was recorded at least ten times. V is TRBV20-1 and J is TRBJ2-1; D is undetermined. Germline CDR1 DFQATT, CDR2 SNEGSKA (reference sequence). Between the trimmed V and J ends, which lost 8 bases and 5 bases, there was a span of 7 bases. The CDR3 is made up of 10 amino acids. Written as DNA, the CDR3 is TGCAGTCCATTGGACAATGAGCAGTTCTTC. The encoded protein is CSPLDNEQFF.

The rearrangement uses TRBV11-2 and TRBJ2-2; 8 bases are shared with TRBD1. Germline V gene data show CDR1 as SGHAT and CDR2 as FQNNGV. The CDR3 is 18 amino acids. V lost 2 bases to trimming and J lost 2 bases; unmatched junction nucleotides: 10. The CDR3 nucleotides read TGTGCCAGCAGCTTAATCTTTTCGGACAGGGACAACACCGGGGAGCTGTTTTTT. Encoded protein: CASSLIFSDRDNTGELFF.

The rearrangement links TRBV4-1 to TRBJ2-5; unclear D gene. V was clipped by 1 base and J by 1 base, with 13 bases between them. This CDR3 region has 16 residues. Germline V gene sequence: CDR1 MGHRA, CDR2 YSYEKL. The DNA for the CDR3 is TGCGCCAGCAGCCAAGTGCTAAGTGAACCCCAAGAGACCCAGTACTTC. Its translation is CASSQVLSEPQETQYF.

This sequence joins TRBV5-1 and TRBJ1-5, with D perhaps matching TRBD1 (6 bases). Germline V gene data show CDR1 as SGHRS and CDR2 as YFSETQ. The V and J ends lost 5 bases and 6 bases respectively, with 18 bases between them. The CDR3 consists of 15 residues. Here the CDR3 reads CASSLDWGAGQPQHF. CDR3 nucleotides: TGCGCCAGCAGTTTAGACTGGGGGGCCGGTCAGCCCCAGCATTTT.

This clonotype was found a few times. The rearrangement uses TRBV7-8 and TRBJ2-1; 13 bases are shared with TRBD2. This CDR3 contains 17 residues. Germline V gene lookup returns CDR1 SGHVS and CDR2 FQNEAQ. After removal of 2 bases from V and 8 bases from J, the junction contained 9 bases not matched to a gene. The CDR3 sequence: CASSLPPGLAGVYEQFF. The DNA for the CDR3 is TGTGCCAGCAGCTTACCCCCCGGACTAGCGGGAGTGTATGAGCAGTTCTTC.

As concerns this clonotype: Relative to the germline gene, one junction end is altered; a read error may explain this. V usage is TRBV20-1 and J usage is TRBJ2-3, with TRBD2 matching 12 bases. CDR3 size: 18 residues. Germline CDR1 reads DFQATT; CDR2 reads SNEGSKA (reference sequence). The CDR3 spells CSAGEFSRTSGDTDTQYF. The CDR3 bases are TGCAGTGCTGGAGAATTTTCCAGGACTAGCGGGGACACAGATACGCAGTATTTT.

This clonotype has only a few counts. This chain links TRBV11-2 with TRBJ1-1; D unresolved. Trimming took 6 bases from V and 0 from J, leaving 29 bases between them. Germline V gene lookup returns CDR1 SGHAT and CDR2 FQNNGV. There are 20 residues in the CDR3. The CDR3 protein is CASSFNVVGPPYLMNTEAFF. CDR3 DNA sequence: TGTGCCAGCAGTTTCAACGTAGTGGGTCCGCCATATCTTATGAACACTGAAGCTTTCTTT.

The chain uses TRBV18 and TRBJ2-5; 7 bases map to TRBD2. After removal of 0 bases from V and 5 bases from J, the junction contained 9 bases not matched to a gene. CDR1 and CDR2 from the germline V gene are KGHSH and LQKENI. This CDR3 region has 16 residues. Here the CDR3 reads CASSPPGREVEETQYF. As DNA, the CDR3 is TGTGCCAGCTCACCACCGGGGAGGGAGGTCGAGGAGACCCAGTACTTC.

A few counts support this clonotype. The rearrangement uses TRBV11-2 and TRBJ1-6; D is unclear. V was cut by 9 bases and J by 0 bases, with 21 bases left in between. This CDR3 is 18 amino acids long. Germline V lookup: CDR1 SGHAT, CDR2 FQNNGV. CDR3 sequence: CASSIRPVLGSYNSPLHF. The CDR3, as DNA: TGTGCCAGTTCGATACGACCCGTACTGGGCTCCTATAATTCACCCCTCCACTTT. Using reference TRBV11-2 and TRBJ1-6 for the parts outside the CDR3, the full variable domain is EAGVAQSPRYKIIEKRQSVAFWCNPISGHATLYWYQQILGQGPKLLIQFQNNGVVDDSQLPKDRFSAERLKGVDSTLKIQPAKLEDSAVYLCASSIRPVLGSYNSPLHFGNGTRLTVT.

V gene TRBV11-2 combines with J gene TRBJ2-3; TRBD2 aligns across 11 bases. Unmatched junction bases numbered 8, after V lost 0 bases and J lost 3 bases. CDR1 is SGHAT and CDR2 is FQNNGV in the germline V gene. The CDR3 runs to 18 residues. The CDR3 spells CASSLDLLAGGGTDTQYF. DNA for the CDR3: TGTGCCAGCAGCTTAGATCTTCTAGCGGGGGGTGGGACAGATACGCAGTATTTT. Variable domain in full (rest from reference TRBV11-2 and TRBJ2-3): EAGVAQSPRYKIIEKRQSVAFWCNPISGHATLYWYQQILGQGPKLLIQFQNNGVVDDSQLPKDRFSAERLKGVDSTLKIQPAKLEDSAVYLCASSLDLLAGGGTDTQYFGPGTRLTVL.

The chain is built from TRBV7-9 and TRBJ1-2; D may be TRBD1 (5 bases). Trimming stripped 8 bases from V and 8 bases from J, with 18 bases between. This CDR3 has 13 amino acids. The germline CDR1 and CDR2 sequences are SEHNR and FQNEAQ (reference sequence). The CDR3: CASRNGAVLGYTF. The DNA of the CDR3 is TGTGCCAGCCGTAACGGGGCAGTATTAGGCTACACCTTC.

A few counts support this clonotype. The chain recombines TRBV6-2 or TRBV6-3 with TRBJ2-1; tentative D call: TRBD2 (6 bases). The CDR3 consists of 13 residues. Trimming left V 2 bases short and J 8 bases short, with 10 bases between. Germline CDR1 reads MNHEY; CDR2 reads SVGEGT. The CDR3 reads CASSYTGVDEQFF. For the CDR3, the DNA is TGTGCCAGCAGTTACACGGGGGTGGATGAGCAGTTCTTC.

V usage is TRBV18 and J usage is TRBJ2-1; D is unclear. Germline CDR1 is KGHSH and CDR2 is LQKENI. V lost 2 bases to trimming and J lost 1 base, with 6 bases between them. The CDR3 has 14 residues. CDR3 sequence: CASSPFQSYNEQFF. The CDR3 DNA reads TGTGCCAGCTCACCATTCCAGTCCTACAATGAGCAGTTCTTC.

The CDR3 DNA follows: TGTGCCAGCAGTCCCTATCCCCCGTCTAACTATGGCTACACCTTC. Protein: CASSPYPPSNYGYTF. The chain employs TRBV27 and TRBJ1-2, with D unclear. V was pared by 5 bases and J by 0 bases, with 13 bases between. Per the germline V gene, CDR1 is MNHEY and CDR2 is SMNVEV (reference sequence). This CDR3 comprises 15 residues.